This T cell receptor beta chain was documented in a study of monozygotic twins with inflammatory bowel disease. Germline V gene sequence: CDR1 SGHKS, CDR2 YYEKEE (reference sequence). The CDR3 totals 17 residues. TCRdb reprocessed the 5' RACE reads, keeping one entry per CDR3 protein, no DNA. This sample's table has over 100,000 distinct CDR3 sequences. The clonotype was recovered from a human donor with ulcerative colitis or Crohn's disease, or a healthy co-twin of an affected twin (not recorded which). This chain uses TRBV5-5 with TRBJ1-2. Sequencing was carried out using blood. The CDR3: CASSLAGGGSYLNGYTF.